This TCR beta chain appears in the sequencing data of a study of graft-versus-host responses after intestinal transplantation (dated by TCRdb to the early 2020s). Background for the entire study: The transplants that recipients received were multivisceral, liver-intestinal, or isolated intestinal. Alloreactive clones were identified by sequencing pre-transplant mixed lymphocyte reaction products and comparing them with unstimulated pre-transplant donor and recipient T cells. A cohort of about 25 intestinal transplant recipients, including one retransplant, was enrolled, and a few patients lacking pretransplant specimens were excluded. After intestinal transplantation, graft-versus-host and host-versus-graft alloreactive T cell clones in the graft, circulation and bone marrow were tracked using bulk TCR-beta CDR3 sequencing. Every recipient was given anti-thymocyte globulin induction, followed by approximately three years of maintenance tacrolimus and steroids. Instead of going to the commercial service, samples from three later patients were sequenced in-house on an Illumina MiSeq and processed with MiXCR. A peak of at least 4% donor T cells among recipient peripheral blood mononuclear cells was the definition used for donor T cell macrochimerism. Summary of the overall study and its limitations: GvH clones were found in recipient bone marrow, and some of the GvH clones appeared earlier in ileal mucosa or blood, which is consistent with an intestinal mucosal origin. Conclusions were limited by the relatively low number and heterogeneity of intestinal transplant patients. In the allografts of patients with donor T cell macrochimerism, GvH to HvG T cell clonal ratios were high. Early after transplant, peak levels of circulating GvH clones were associated with declines in HvG clones.

A remark on this clone: The antigen this receptor binds is unknown. It has no much larger one-base neighbor in the sample; base qualities were not kept.

Taken from the germline V gene, the CDR1 and CDR2 loops are LGHNA and YNFKEQ. Inclusive of the bounding cysteine and phenylalanine, the CDR3 is 15 residues long. The read is trimmed to its CDR3 DNA, 45 bases read in frame from base 1. The library was generated by the immunoSEQ multiplex PCR assay. For most patients, genomic DNA was isolated using the Qiagen DNeasy Blood and Tissue Kit and was shipped frozen to Adaptive Biotechnologies for TCR sequencing. Adaptive Biotechnologies carried out high-throughput TCR-beta CDR3 sequencing of genomic DNA for most patients. In the source study's methods: Adaptive's ImmunoSEQ software was the source of the TCR sequencing data for about 18 patients, while a few other patients were processed with MiXCR and VDJtools. To correct CD4 versus CD8 sorting errors, sequences present in both subsets at a frequency ratio below 5:1 were removed. CDR3 nucleotide sequences shared by donor and recipient were removed because the origin of these sequences could not be assigned. To be classed as alloreactive, a clone needed at least 2-fold expansion over unstimulated cells and a minimum CFSE-low frequency of 0.002% (template counts) or 0.001% (read counts). Clones were considered mappable if detected in sequenced pre-transplant spleen, lymph node, or MLR CFSE-low populations of the donor or recipient. Cumulative frequency of alloreactive clones was calculated as a percentage of all sequences weighted by copy number. Sourced from immuneACCESS, this table was stored by TCRdb with only in-frame sequences that have V and J called. A share of the clones is absent; for the studies checked, an unresolved V gene accounts for under half, and the remainder has no known explanation. V and J calls plus clone size are reproduced from that table; the DNA served to infer D and trimming. The sample records some 150,000 clones, approximately 91% of which are singletons. The ten largest make up about 0.19% of the sample.

The sample's time point label, in plain terms: cells obtained before transplantation from donor or recipient. CD3+CD4+ and CD3+CD8+ populations were FACS-sorted from unstimulated pre-transplant donor and recipient cells taken from spleen or lymph nodes. The V and J genes are TRBV4-2 and TRBJ2-5; a weak D assignment points to TRBD1 (6 bases agree). The assigned J gene may be wrong: the sequence end matches TRBJ2-7 better. Sequenced material: unstimulated CD4+ T cells sorted from spleen or lymph node cells, taken before intestinal transplant. The sequence derives from a human donor who received an intestinal transplant. Read as DNA, the sequence is TGTGCCAGCAGCCAAGAGGATCAGGGGTCCTACGAGCAGTACTTC. It is translated as CASSQEDQGSYEQYF.